Listed here are 22 T cell receptor beta chains from one sample, sequenced in a study of CD8 T cells in Susac syndrome. The RNA input was roughly 0.45 to 1 ug, and it was reverse transcribed with random hexamers. TCRdb itself ran the immunoSEQ multiplex PCR reads through MiXCR, one entry per CDR3 protein. The table lists around 150,000 distinct CDR3 sequences, nearly 97% of them singletons. Sequencing input: CD4+ T cells from PBMCs. All receptors come from a human donor with Susac syndrome.

The chain couples TRBV3-1 to TRBJ1-1; D might be TRBD1 (5 bases). There are 14 residues in the CDR3. From germline, CDR1 is LGHDT and CDR2 YNNKEL (reference sequence). V was trimmed by 1 base and J by 4 bases, leaving 10 bases between them. The CDR3 DNA is TGTGCCAGCAGCCAAGCGACAGTCACCACTGAAGCTTTCTTT. It specifies CASSQATVTTEAFF.

The V call is TRBV20-1, the J call TRBJ2-7, with 11 bases identical to TRBD2. The ends lost 6 bases at V and 6 bases at J; junction bases unmatched: 10. Germline assignment: CDR1 DFQATT and CDR2 SNEGSKA (reference sequence). CDR3 length: 14 amino acids. CDR3 nucleotides: TGCAGTGCCGTCCTAGCTAGCGGGGGGAGCGAGCAGTACTTC. This gives the protein CSAVLASGGSEQYF.

V is TRBV29-1 and J is TRBJ2-3; tentatively, D is TRBD1 or TRBD2 (5 bases each). This CDR3 contains 15 residues. Germline CDR1 is SQVTM and CDR2 is ANQGSEA. V was cut by 5 bases and J by 6 bases, with 21 bases left in between. The CDR3 DNA sequence: TGCAGCGTTAACCGGGACCAAAGTAGTACGGATACGCAGTATTTT. This sequence encodes CSVNRDQSSTDTQYF.

The gene calls are TRBV29-1 and TRBJ2-7; 7 bases are shared with TRBD1. The length of the CDR3 is 13 residues. From germline, CDR1 is SQVTM and CDR2 ANQGSEA. CDR3: CSYLRQGTYEQYF. DNA of the CDR3: TGCAGTTATCTGCGACAGGGTACTTACGAGCAGTACTTC.

The chain combines TRBV15 with TRBJ1-1, with D possibly matching TRBD1 (5 bases). CDR3 size: 16 residues. V was pared by 6 bases and J by 0 bases, with 17 bases between. The germline gives CDR1 LNHNV, CDR2 YYDKDF (reference sequence). The CDR3 loop is CATRDTGRTVNTEAFF. Here the CDR3 DNA reads TGTGCCACCAGGGACACCGGGCGGACGGTGAACACTGAAGCTTTCTTT.

As for this clonotype: The junction departs from germline at one end; a sequencing error may be responsible. The rearrangement joins TRBV12-3 or TRBV12-4 to TRBJ2-4; maybe TRBD2 (6 bases). The CDR3 is made up of 13 amino acids. Here the CDR3 reads CPVRAGAKNIQYF. Here the CDR3 DNA reads TGCCCCGTCAGGGCGGGGGCCAAAAACATTCAGTACTTC.

V gene TRBV6-2 or TRBV6-3 combines with J gene TRBJ2-7; 9 bases agree with TRBD1. The CDR3 is 15 amino acids. The V gene's germline CDR1 is MNHEY and CDR2 SVGEGT. V trimming: 6 bases; J trimming: 5 bases; junction bases outside the gene matches: 11. The CDR3 nucleotides read TGTGCCAGCAGCCGCCCGGGACAGGGAATCAACGAGCAGTACTTC. Protein: CASSRPGQGINEQYF.

This clonotype was detected once. The chain is built from TRBV4-1 and TRBJ1-5; D remains unclear. The germline CDR1 and CDR2 sequences are MGHRA and YSYEKL. Trimming took 0 bases from V and 2 from J, leaving 5 bases between them. This CDR3 has 14 residues. For the CDR3, the DNA is TGCGCCAGCAGCCAAGATAAGGGCAATCAGCCCCAGCATTTT. Protein product: CASSQDKGNQPQHF.

The V and J genes are TRBV20-1 and TRBJ1-1, with D hard to call. The V and J ends lost 6 bases and 1 base respectively, with 15 bases between them. Germline CDR1 DFQATT, CDR2 SNEGSKA (reference sequence). The CDR3 sequence is 14 residues long. The CDR3 spells CSAYIQTGNTEAFF. Here the CDR3 DNA reads TGCAGTGCCTATATCCAAACGGGGAACACTGAAGCTTTCTTT.

The chain joins TRBV29-1 to TRBJ2-7; TRBD1 aligns across 8 bases. With V trimmed by 7 bases and J by 6 bases, 14 bases remained unmatched. Germline loops: CDR1 SQVTM, CDR2 ANQGSEA. This CDR3 comprises 14 residues. Here the CDR3 reads CSARTGGVYGEQYF. CDR3 sequence (DNA): TGCAGCGCTCGAACAGGGGGAGTATACGGCGAGCAGTACTTC.

The chain joins TRBV11-2 to TRBJ2-5; D possibly corresponds to TRBD2 (5 bases). The CDR3 totals 15 residues. Germline assignment: CDR1 SGHAT and CDR2 FQNNGV. V shed 5 bases and J shed 5 bases, with 18 bases lying between them. CDR3 DNA sequence: TGTGCCAGCAGCCCGCCGGCTCTAGGCGGGGAGACCCAGTACTTC. Amino acids: CASSPPALGGETQYF.

The sample holds one count of this clonotype. V usage is TRBV28 and J usage is TRBJ2-7; perhaps D is TRBD1 or TRBD2 (5 bases each). Trimming left V 10 bases short and J 2 bases short, with 9 bases between. This CDR3 spans 11 amino acids. Germline lookup yields CDR1 MDHEN and CDR2 SYDVKM. The CDR3 here is CATGDAYEQYF. Written as DNA, the CDR3 is TGTGCCACTGGGGACGCCTACGAGCAGTACTTC.

The chain joins TRBV11-2 to TRBJ1-1; D uncertain. The V end lost 1 base, the J end lost 3 bases, and 18 bases lay between the germline ends. This CDR3 spans 17 amino acids. Germline V gene lookup returns CDR1 SGHAT and CDR2 FQNNGV. The CDR3 protein is CASSLAPRGKADTEAFF. DNA of the CDR3: TGTGCCAGCAGCTTAGCACCTCGAGGGAAGGCGGACACTGAAGCTTTCTTT.

The V and J genes are TRBV18 and TRBJ2-5, with D possibly TRBD2 on 6 matching bases. CDR3 length equals 12 residues. V was clipped by 6 bases and J by 5 bases, with 10 bases between them. Per germline, CDR1 KGHSH and CDR2 LQKENI. CDR3 DNA: TGTGCCAGCTCGGGGGACTTCGAGACCCAGTACTTC. This encodes CASSGDFETQYF.

Comment on this clonotype: One end of the junction is discordant with germline, which a read error may explain. This chain connects TRBV29-1 to TRBJ2-7; the D gene is possibly TRBD2 (5 bases). This CDR3 is built from 8 residues. The germline V gene has CDR1 SQVTM and CDR2 ANQGSEA. CDR3 protein: CSVVGRDF. For the CDR3, the DNA is TGCAGCGTTGTAGGGAGAGACTTC.

The chain uses TRBV28 and TRBJ2-2; maybe TRBD1 (6 bases). The germline CDR1 and CDR2 sequences are MDHEN and SYDVKM. With 8 bases removed from V and 6 bases from J, the gap between germline ends came to 19 bases. This CDR3 comprises 15 residues. CDR3: CASLPAGEYPGELFF. Here the CDR3 DNA reads TGTGCCAGCCTGCCGGCAGGGGAATACCCCGGGGAGCTGTTTTTT.

This clonotype was observed once. As DNA, the CDR3 is TGTGCCAGCAGTTTCTACAGGGACTCTGGGGCCAACGTCCTGACTTTC. The encoded protein is CASSFYRDSGANVLTF. The chain combines TRBV6-5 with TRBJ2-6; D is perhaps TRBD1 (6 bases). This CDR3 is built from 16 residues. V lost 4 bases and J lost 0, with 10 bases in between. Germline assignment: CDR1 MNHEY and CDR2 SVGAGI.

This clonotype has only one observation. The V and J genes are TRBV3-1 and TRBJ2-3; D perhaps matches TRBD1 (5 bases). CDR3 length: 14 residues. Germline V gene sequence: CDR1 LGHDT, CDR2 YNNKEL (reference sequence). V lost 1 base and J 7 bases, leaving 12 bases between the germline ends. CDR3: CASSQGVPDNTQYF. The DNA of the CDR3 is TGTGCCAGCAGCCAAGGCGTTCCGGACAATACGCAGTATTTT.

A single count supports this clonotype. This chain uses TRBV9 with TRBJ1-4; 10 positions agree with TRBD1. Looked up from germline, CDR1 is SGDLS and CDR2 is YYNGEE. V dropped 0 bases and J dropped 8; count of bases not matched to a gene: 10. This CDR3 spans 17 amino acids. In DNA, the CDR3 is TGTGCCAGCAGCGTAGGCGACAGGGGGCGCCTAGGCGAAAAACTGTTTTTT. This codes for CASSVGDRGRLGEKLFF.

This chain connects TRBV29-1 to TRBJ2-5, with D hard to call. The V and J ends lost 1 base and 6 bases respectively, with 15 bases between them. The length of the CDR3 is 14 residues. Germline loops: CDR1 SQVTM, CDR2 ANQGSEA. As DNA, the CDR3 is TGCAGCGTTGAAGCCAGGCAACACCGTCAGACCCAGTACTTC. Translation: CSVEARQHRQTQYF.

The J gene is TRBJ2-7, the V gene TRBV29-1, with 10 bases aligning to TRBD1. Germline values: CDR1 SQVTM, CDR2 ANQGSEA. Trimming took 0 bases from V and 0 from J; bases not matched to a gene: 5. The CDR3 covers 16 residues. In DNA, the CDR3 is TGCAGCGTTGAAGATAGGGGACAGGGGAGCTCCTACGAGCAGTACTTC. It yields the protein CSVEDRGQGSSYEQYF.

This clonotype was seen a handful of times. This chain uses TRBV6-2 or TRBV6-3 with TRBJ2-1; D unresolved. The V gene lost 5 bases and the J gene lost 4 bases, with 3 bases spanning the gap. This CDR3 is 11 amino acids long. Germline V gene lookup returns CDR1 MNHEY and CDR2 SVGEGT. The CDR3 loop reads CASSRYNEQFF. CDR3 DNA sequence: TGTGCCAGCAGTCGATACAATGAGCAGTTCTTC.